This TCR beta chain appears in the sequencing data of a study of cytomegalovirus exposure and HLA in healthy donors. 13 Jbeta primers and 60 Vbeta primers were used for the PCR. The data were produced by immunoSEQ multiplex PCR, yet TCRdb's version contains in-frame clones alone and is incomplete. The sample lists under 200,000 clones; approximately 80% were seen once. The length of the CDR3 is 13 residues. Losses at the gene ends were 6 bases for V and 8 bases for J; bases not matched to a gene: 7. CDR1 SEHNR and CDR2 FQNEAQ come from the germline V gene (reference sequence). V is TRBV7-9 and J is TRBJ1-1, with TRBD1 matching 9 bases. The clonotype comes from a woman aged 18-29 years in good health and CMV-seronegative. The sample taken for sequencing was PBMCs. CDR3 DNA: TGTGCCAGCAGTCCACAGGGGGCTGCCGAAGCTTTCTTT. It encodes CASSPQGAAEAFF.